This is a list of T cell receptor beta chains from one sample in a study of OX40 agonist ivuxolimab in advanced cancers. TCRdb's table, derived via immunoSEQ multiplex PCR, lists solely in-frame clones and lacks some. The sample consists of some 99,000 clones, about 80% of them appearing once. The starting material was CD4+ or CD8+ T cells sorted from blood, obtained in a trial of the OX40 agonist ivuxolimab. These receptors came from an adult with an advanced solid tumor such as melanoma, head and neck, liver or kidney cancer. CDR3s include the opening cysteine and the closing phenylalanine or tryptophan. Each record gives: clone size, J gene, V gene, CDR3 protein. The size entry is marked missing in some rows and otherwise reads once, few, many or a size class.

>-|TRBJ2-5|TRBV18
CASSPGQGSQETQYF
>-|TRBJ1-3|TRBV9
CASSVADTIPGNTIYF
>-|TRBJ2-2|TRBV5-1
CASSLTLRPMGVGSTGELFF
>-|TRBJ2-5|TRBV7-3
CASSPPGQETQYF
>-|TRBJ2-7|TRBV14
CASSQEIGGYYEQYF
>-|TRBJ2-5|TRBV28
CASSQTVAGGPFGETQYF
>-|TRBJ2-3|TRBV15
CATSRGEGLDTQYF
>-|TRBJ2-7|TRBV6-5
CASSSRTGGTEQYF
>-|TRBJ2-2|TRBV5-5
CASSRQGGTGELFF
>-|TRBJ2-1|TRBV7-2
CASSSQPPSGRRPNNEQFF
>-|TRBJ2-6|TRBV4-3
CASSQDQAGANVLTF
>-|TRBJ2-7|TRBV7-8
CASSLETTGRYEQYF
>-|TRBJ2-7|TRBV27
CASSPMAGIYEQYF
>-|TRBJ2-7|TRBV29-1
CSVGLGGGGYEQYF
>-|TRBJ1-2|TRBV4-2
CASSQATVYGYTF
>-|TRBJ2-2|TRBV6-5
CASSYDRGDTGELFF
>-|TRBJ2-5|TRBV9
CASSVATGGVAGEAGQETQYF
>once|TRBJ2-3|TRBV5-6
CASSTRQTDTQYF
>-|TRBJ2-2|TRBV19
CASSIGSGGNTGELFF
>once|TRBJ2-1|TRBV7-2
CASSSRFAHEQFF
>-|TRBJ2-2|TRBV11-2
CASTQAHGTSTGELFF
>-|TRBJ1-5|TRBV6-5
CASTPLRGFGQPQHF
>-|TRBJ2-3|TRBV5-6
CASSSLAGTDTQYF
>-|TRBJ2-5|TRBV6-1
CASRNQGEETQYF
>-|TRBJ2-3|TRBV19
CASSRWTSVSDTQYF
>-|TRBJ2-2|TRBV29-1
CTAREGGANTGELFF
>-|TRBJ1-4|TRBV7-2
CASSLPGRSEKLFF
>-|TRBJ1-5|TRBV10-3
CAISVENSNQPQHF
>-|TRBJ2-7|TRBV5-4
CASSLASGQAEQYF
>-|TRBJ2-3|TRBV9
CASSRLAGGPDTQYF
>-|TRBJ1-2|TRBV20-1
CSAGDRFGYTF
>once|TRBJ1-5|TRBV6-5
CASSNRASNQPQHF
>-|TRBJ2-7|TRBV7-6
CASSLASGFEQYF
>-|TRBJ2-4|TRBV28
CASSRATVGDKNIQYF
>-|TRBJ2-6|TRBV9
CASSPFTGANVLTF
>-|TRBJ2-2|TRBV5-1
CASSLVQGARTGELFF